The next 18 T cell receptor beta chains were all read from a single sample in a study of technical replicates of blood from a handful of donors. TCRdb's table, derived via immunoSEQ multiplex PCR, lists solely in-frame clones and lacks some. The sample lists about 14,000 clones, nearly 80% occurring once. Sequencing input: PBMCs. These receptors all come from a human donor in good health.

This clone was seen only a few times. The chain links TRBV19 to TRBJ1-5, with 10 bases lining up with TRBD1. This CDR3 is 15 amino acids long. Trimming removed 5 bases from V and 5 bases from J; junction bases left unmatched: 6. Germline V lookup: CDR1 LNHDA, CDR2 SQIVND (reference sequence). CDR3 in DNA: TGTGCCAGTAGTGGGACAGGGGAGGGTTATCAGCCCCAGCATTTT. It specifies CASSGTGEGYQPQHF.

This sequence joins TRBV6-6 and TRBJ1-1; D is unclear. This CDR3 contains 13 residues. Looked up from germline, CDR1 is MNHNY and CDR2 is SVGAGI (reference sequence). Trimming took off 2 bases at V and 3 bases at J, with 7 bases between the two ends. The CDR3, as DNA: TGTGCCAGCAGTTACCGGCAGGACACTGAAGCTTTCTTT. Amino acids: CASSYRQDTEAFF.

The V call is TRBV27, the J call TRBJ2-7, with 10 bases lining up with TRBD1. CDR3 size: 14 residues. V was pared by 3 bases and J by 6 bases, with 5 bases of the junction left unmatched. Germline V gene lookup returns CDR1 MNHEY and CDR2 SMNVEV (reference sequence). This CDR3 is CASSLGQGLREQYF. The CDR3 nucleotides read TGTGCCAGCAGTTTGGGACAGGGGTTGCGCGAGCAGTACTTC.

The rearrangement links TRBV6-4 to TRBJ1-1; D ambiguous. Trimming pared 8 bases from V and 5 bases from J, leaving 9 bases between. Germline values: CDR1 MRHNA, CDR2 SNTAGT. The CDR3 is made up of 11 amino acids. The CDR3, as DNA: TGTGCCAGCGGGCCTGCGACTGAAGCTTTCTTT. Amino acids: CASGPATEAFF.

The CDR3 here is CASPGGSEAFF. The CDR3, as DNA: TGTGCCAGCCCGGGCGGGTCTGAAGCTTTCTTT. The J gene is TRBJ1-1, the V gene TRBV28, with no clear D. Germline loops: CDR1 MDHEN, CDR2 SYDVKM. There are 11 residues in the CDR3. Trimming pared 8 bases from V and 6 bases from J, leaving 10 bases between.

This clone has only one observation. The CDR3 loop is CASSQDPPSGEQYF. CDR3 in DNA: TGCGCCAGCAGCCAAGATCCCCCCTCCGGTGAGCAGTACTTC. This chain uses TRBV4-1 with TRBJ2-7; the D is unclear. The CDR3 is 14 amino acids. V was shortened by 0 bases and J by 7 bases, with 13 bases between the two germline ends. CDR1 is MGHRA, CDR2 YSYEKL, per germline.

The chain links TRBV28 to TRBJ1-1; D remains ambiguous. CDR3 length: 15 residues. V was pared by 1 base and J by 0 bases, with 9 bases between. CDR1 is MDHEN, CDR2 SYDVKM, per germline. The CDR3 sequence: CASSLSAVLNTEAFF. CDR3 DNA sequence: TGTGCCAGCAGTTTATCCGCGGTTCTGAACACTGAAGCTTTCTTT.

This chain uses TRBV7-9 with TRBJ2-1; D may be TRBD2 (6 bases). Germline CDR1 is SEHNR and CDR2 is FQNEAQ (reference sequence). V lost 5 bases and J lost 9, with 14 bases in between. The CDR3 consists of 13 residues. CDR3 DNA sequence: TGTGCCAGCAGCCGTCAAGGAGGGGCTGAGCAGTTCTTC. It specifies CASSRQGGAEQFF.

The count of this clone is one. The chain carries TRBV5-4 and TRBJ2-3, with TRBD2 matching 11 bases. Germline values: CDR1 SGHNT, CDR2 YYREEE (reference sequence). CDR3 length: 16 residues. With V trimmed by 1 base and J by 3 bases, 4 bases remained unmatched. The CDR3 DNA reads TGTGCCAGCAGCTTGAGGCTAGCGGGAGGAACAGATACGCAGTATTTT. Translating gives CASSLRLAGGTDTQYF.

CDR3 sequence: CASSPRQGLPGANVLTF. CDR3 DNA: TGTGCCAGCAGTCCCCGACAGGGACTGCCTGGGGCCAACGTCCTGACTTTC. The chain has TRBV2 and TRBJ2-6, with a tentative D call TRBD1 (7 bases). Per germline, CDR1 SNHLY and CDR2 FYNNEI. CDR3 length: 17 amino acids. V was shortened by 5 bases and J by 2 bases, with 16 bases between the two germline ends. The variable domain in full, with the rest retrieved from reference TRBV2 and TRBJ2-6, is EPEVTQTPSHQVTQMGQEVILRCVPISNHLYFYWYRQILGQKVEFLVSFYNNEISEKSEIFDDQFSVERPDGSNFTLKIRSTKLEDSAMYFCASSPRQGLPGANVLTFGAGSRLTVL.

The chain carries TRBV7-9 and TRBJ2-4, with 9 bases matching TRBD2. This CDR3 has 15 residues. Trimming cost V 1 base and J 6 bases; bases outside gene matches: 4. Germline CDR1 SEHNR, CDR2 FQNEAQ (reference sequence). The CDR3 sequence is CASSLGAGGPNIQYF. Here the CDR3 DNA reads TGTGCCAGCAGCTTAGGGGCGGGAGGGCCAAACATTCAGTACTTC.

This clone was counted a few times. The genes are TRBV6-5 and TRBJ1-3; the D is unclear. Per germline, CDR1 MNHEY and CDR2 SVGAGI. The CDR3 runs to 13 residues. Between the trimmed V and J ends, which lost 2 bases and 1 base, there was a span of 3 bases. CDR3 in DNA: TGTGCCAGCAGTTACCCATCTGGAAACACCATATATTTT. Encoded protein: CASSYPSGNTIYF.

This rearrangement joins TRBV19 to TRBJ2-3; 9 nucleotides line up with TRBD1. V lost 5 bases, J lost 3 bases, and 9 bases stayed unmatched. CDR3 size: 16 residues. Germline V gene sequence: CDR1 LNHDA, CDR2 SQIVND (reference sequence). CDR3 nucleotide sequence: TGTGCCAGTAGTGAGAAGACAGGGGGACGGACAGATACGCAGTATTTT. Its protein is CASSEKTGGRTDTQYF.

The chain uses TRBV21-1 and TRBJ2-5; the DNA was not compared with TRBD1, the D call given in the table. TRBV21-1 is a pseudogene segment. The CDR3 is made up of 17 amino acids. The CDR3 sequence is CASSKEGETGAQETQYF. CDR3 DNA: TGTGCCAGCAGCAAAGAGGGCGAGACAGGGGCCCAAGAGACCCAGTACTTC.

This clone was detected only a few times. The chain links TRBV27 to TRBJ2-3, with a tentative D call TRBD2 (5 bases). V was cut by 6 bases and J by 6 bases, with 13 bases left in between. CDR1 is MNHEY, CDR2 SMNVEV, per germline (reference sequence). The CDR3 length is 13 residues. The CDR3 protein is CASSPRGSDTQYF. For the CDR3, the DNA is TGTGCCAGCAGCCCTCGGGGATCGGATACGCAGTATTTT.

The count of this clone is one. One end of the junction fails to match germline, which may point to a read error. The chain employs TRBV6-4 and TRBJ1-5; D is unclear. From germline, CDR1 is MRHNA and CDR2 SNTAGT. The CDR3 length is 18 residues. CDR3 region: CPSSGPPAGRNSNQPQHF. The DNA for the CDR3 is TGTCCCAGCAGTGGCCCCCCGGCAGGAAGGAATAGCAATCAGCCCCAGCATTTT.

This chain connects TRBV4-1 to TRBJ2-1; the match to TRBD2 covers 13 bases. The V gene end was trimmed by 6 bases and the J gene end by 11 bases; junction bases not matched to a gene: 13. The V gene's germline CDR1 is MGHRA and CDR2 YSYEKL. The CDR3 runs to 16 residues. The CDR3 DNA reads TGCGCCAGCAGATCCGATACTAGCGGGAGGGCCCGGAAGCAGTTCTTC. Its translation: CASRSDTSGRARKQFF.

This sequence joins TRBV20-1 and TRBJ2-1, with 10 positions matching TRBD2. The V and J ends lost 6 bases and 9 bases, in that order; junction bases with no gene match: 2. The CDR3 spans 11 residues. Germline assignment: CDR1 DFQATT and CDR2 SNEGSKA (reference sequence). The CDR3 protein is CSARTSGEQFF. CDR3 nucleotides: TGCAGTGCCAGGACTAGCGGTGAGCAGTTCTTC.